This T cell receptor (beta chain) came from a study of blood T cell repertoires in COVID-19. Study background: The samples span acute and convalescent COVID-19 from the United States, Italy and Spain. Sources were T cells, B-cell-depleted T cells, or PBMCs; the material itself was cDNA or gDNA.

As handled by the study authors: Reference gene primers were amplified, and this amplification served to estimate nucleated cell counts. Libraries were prepared by immunoSEQ multiplex PCR; TCRdb keeps only in-frame clonotypes and omits some of them. That table gives V, J and clone size, and the DNA gave D and trimming. The sample carries tens of thousands of clones, around 80% recorded once. Germline V gives CDR1 MNHEY, CDR2 SVGEGT. The length of the CDR3 is 16 residues. Trimming removed 6 bases from V and 4 bases from J, with 19 bases in between. The clonotype originates from a man aged 45 to 65 with active or convalescent COVID-19. The sample comprised peripheral blood. The chain uses TRBV6-2 or TRBV6-3 and TRBJ2-4; D might be TRBD2 (5 bases). The DNA of the CDR3 is TGTGCCAGCAGCCCCCAGGAGGTCATGGCGAAAAACATTCAGTACTTC. Translating it yields CASSPQEVMAKNIQYF.